Below, one TCR beta chain is given with its context. The antigen is unknown. The data are from a study of shared clonotypes between healthy human individuals. General study points: Read depth was anticipated to influence clonotype sharing among donors.

Method: immunoSEQ multiplex PCR; TCRdb's copy keeps in-frame clones and lacks some. The data hold over 400,000 clones, with approximately 84% observed a single time. This CDR3 region has 14 residues. Germline CDR1 and CDR2: LGHNA and YSLEER. Trimming pared 3 bases from V and 2 bases from J, leaving 9 bases between. This sequence was found in a woman between 40 and 55 years old in good health. Some clones in this sample may be carry-over from other donors' samples. The specimen sequenced was PBMCs. The rearrangement joins TRBV4-3 to TRBJ2-3; perhaps TRBD1 as D (6 bases). The CDR3 DNA sequence: TGCGCCAGCAGCCACAGACAGGTCACAGATACGCAGTATTTT. Translation gives CASSHRQVTDTQYF.